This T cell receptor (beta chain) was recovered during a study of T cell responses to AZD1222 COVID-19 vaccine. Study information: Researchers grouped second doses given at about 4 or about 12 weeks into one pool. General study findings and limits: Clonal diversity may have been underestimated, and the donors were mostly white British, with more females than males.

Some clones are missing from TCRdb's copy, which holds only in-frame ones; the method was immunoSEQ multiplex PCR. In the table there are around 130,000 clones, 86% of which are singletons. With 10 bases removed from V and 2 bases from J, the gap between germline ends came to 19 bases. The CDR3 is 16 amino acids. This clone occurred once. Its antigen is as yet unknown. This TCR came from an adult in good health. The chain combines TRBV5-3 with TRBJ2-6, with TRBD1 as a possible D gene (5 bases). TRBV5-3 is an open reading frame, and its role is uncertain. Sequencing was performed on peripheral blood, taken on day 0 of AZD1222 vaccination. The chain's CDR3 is CAPHRGRGPGANVLTF. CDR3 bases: TGTGCCCCTCATCGTGGTAGGGGCCCTGGGGCCAACGTCCTGACTTTC.